Below are 3 T cell receptor beta chains sequenced from a single sample in a study of T cell responses to AZD1222 COVID-19 vaccine. Only in-frame clones appear in the TCRdb table, and some are missing; sequencing was by immunoSEQ multiplex PCR. The top ten clones hold under 9% of a sample with about 130,000 clones, about 88% of them seen once. The source material was peripheral blood, sampled on day 0 of AZD1222 vaccination. Every receptor here comes from an adult in good health.

This chain connects TRBV5-6 to TRBJ1-4; weak D call: TRBD1 (5 bases). V was trimmed by 0 bases and J by 6 bases, leaving 9 bases between them. Per germline, CDR1 SGHDT and CDR2 YYEEEE. The CDR3 covers 14 residues. The CDR3 is CASSLGGLYEKLFF. CDR3 nucleotide sequence: TGTGCCAGCAGCTTGGGGGGACTCTATGAAAAACTGTTTTTT.

The count of this clone is one. The chain joins TRBV27 to TRBJ1-2; 10 nucleotides align to TRBD1. Per germline, CDR1 MNHEY and CDR2 SMNVEV (reference sequence). V lost 6 bases, J lost 5 bases, and 15 bases stayed unmatched. The CDR3 contains 17 residues. The CDR3 coding sequence is TGTGCCAGCAGCCCGCTCGACAGACAGGGGGCGCAATATGGCTACACCTTC. Translating it yields CASSPLDRQGAQYGYTF.

In DNA form, the CDR3 reads TGCGCCAGCGGCGAGACAGGTATGAACACTGAAGCTTTCTTT. Its translation is CASGETGMNTEAFF. The chain employs TRBV5-1 and TRBJ1-1, with D tentatively TRBD1 (6 bases). CDR3 length equals 14 residues. Deletions cut 7 bases from V and 0 bases from J, with 13 bases between. Germline CDR1 is SGHRS and CDR2 is YFSETQ. Looking up the rest from reference TRBV5-1 and TRBJ1-1 gives the full variable domain: KAGVTQTPRYLIKTRGQQVTLSCSPISGHRSVSWYQQTPGQGLQFLFEYFSETQRNKGNFPGRFSGRQFSNSRSEMNVSTLELGDSALYLCASGETGMNTEAFFGQGTRLTVV.